This passage covers 19 T cell receptor beta chains from one sample sequenced in a study of T-cell reconstitution after alpha-beta-depleted transplantation in children listed by TCRdb under 2016. Preparation of the library involved PCR. Sequencing took place on an Illumina HiSeq 2500. Molecular barcoding was employed in the preparation of TCR libraries, with unique molecular identifiers being used to normalize TCRbeta repertoire quantification. TCRdb trimmed the raw reads at Q25, called clones with MiXCR and kept productive beta chains. Rows with a matching CDR3 protein are joined into one entry that keeps the most common DNA and genes. For this sample the table gives about 110,000 distinct CDR3 sequences, of which under 13% were detected only once. Of the sample, around 8.2% is held by the ten largest clones. Source: PBMCs from the stem cell graft donor, taken from the stem cell graft. These receptors came from a human donor who donated a stem cell graft to a child with acute lymphoblastic leukemia.

In this sample, this clonotype turned up many times. The rearrangement joins TRBV5-1 to TRBJ2-4, with D possibly TRBD1 on 5 matching bases. This CDR3 comprises 14 residues. Germline V CDR1 and CDR2: SGHRS, YFSETQ. Trimming removed 3 bases from V and 3 bases from J, with 10 bases in between. In DNA form, the CDR3 reads TGCGCCAGCAGCTCCAGGGATGGCAAAAACATTCAGTACTTC. This sequence encodes CASSSRDGKNIQYF.

This clonotype was observed at least ten times. The rearrangement uses TRBV9 and TRBJ1-5; no clear D gene. The CDR3 has 15 residues. V dropped 4 bases and J dropped 5 bases, with 16 bases sitting between them. The V gene's germline CDR1 is SGDLS and CDR2 YYNGEE. For the CDR3, the DNA is TGTGCCAGCAGCACCAGCTCCGACCCGTATCAGCCCCAGCATTTT. As protein: CASSTSSDPYQPQHF.

This clonotype was counted many times. This sequence joins TRBV12-3 or TRBV12-4 and TRBJ2-2; TRBD2 agrees at 13 bases. This CDR3 contains 16 residues. The junction had 6 bases not matched to a gene; V was cut back by 5 bases and J by 6 bases. The CDR3 is CASSRPLAGGPGELFF. CDR3 in DNA: TGTGCCAGCAGTCGCCCACTAGCGGGAGGGCCCGGGGAGCTGTTTTTT.

Ten or more counts support this clonotype. V and J are TRBV28 and TRBJ2-7, with 10 bases aligning to TRBD1. The CDR3 sequence is 15 residues long. Germline CDR1 reads MDHEN; CDR2 reads SYDVKM. V shed 6 bases, J shed 3 bases, and the junction held 8 bases outside the gene matches. The CDR3 bases are TGTGCCAGCAGACAACACGGGACAGGGGACTACGAGCAGTACTTC. Translated: CASRQHGTGDYEQYF. The full variable domain, rest sourced from reference TRBV28 and TRBJ2-7, is DVKVTQSSRYLVKRTGEKVFLECVQDMDHENMFWYRQDPGLGLRLIYFSYDVKMKEKGDIPEGYSVSREKKERFSLILESASTNQTSMYLCASRQHGTGDYEQYFGPGTRLTVT.

This clonotype has ten or more counts. The chain recombines TRBV9 with TRBJ2-4; TRBD2 might be the D (5 bases). The CDR3 covers 16 residues. The germline gives CDR1 SGDLS, CDR2 YYNGEE. Trimming took off 0 bases at V and 0 bases at J, with 10 bases between the two ends. The CDR3 reads CASSVDEGLAKNIQYF. In DNA, the CDR3 is TGTGCCAGCAGCGTAGACGAGGGCCTAGCCAAAAACATTCAGTACTTC.

This clonotype has at least ten counts. V is TRBV20-1 and J is TRBJ2-1; D uncertain. There are 14 residues in the CDR3. V lost 4 bases and J lost 6, with 16 bases in between. Germline CDR1 is DFQATT and CDR2 is SNEGSKA (reference sequence). Here the CDR3 DNA reads TGCAGTGCTACTAGGGCCGGATTTGGCAATGAGCAGTTCTTC. It yields the protein CSATRAGFGNEQFF.

This clonotype was seen at least ten times. The chain couples TRBV5-1 to TRBJ1-6, with TRBD1 identical over 9 bases. This CDR3 spans 15 amino acids. With V trimmed by 4 bases and J by 10 bases, 9 bases remained unmatched. Germline loops: CDR1 SGHRS, CDR2 YFSETQ. In nucleotides, the CDR3 is TGCGCCAGCAGCCCATGGGACAGGGAAAGGTCACCCCTCCACTTT. This gives the protein CASSPWDRERSPLHF.

In its sample, this clonotype was seen many times. This sequence joins TRBV20-1 and TRBJ2-1; 12 bases fit TRBD2. From germline, CDR1 is DFQATT and CDR2 SNEGSKA (reference sequence). This CDR3 spans 17 amino acids. Unmatched junction bases numbered 5, after V lost 0 bases and J lost 2 bases. This chain's CDR3 is CSARDLTSGSTYNEQFF. The CDR3 nucleotides read TGCAGTGCTAGAGATTTGACTAGCGGGAGTACCTACAATGAGCAGTTCTTC.

The table lists this clonotype with many counts. V and J are TRBV20-1 and TRBJ1-2; 10 bases fit TRBD1. J was trimmed by 3 bases and V by 6 bases; bases with no gene match: 1. CDR1 and CDR2 (germline): DFQATT, SNEGSKA (reference sequence). The CDR3 consists of 12 residues. The CDR3 is CSAGQGDYGYTF. CDR3 in DNA: TGCAGTGCCGGACAGGGGGACTATGGCTACACCTTC.

The sample holds many counts of this clonotype. The chain combines TRBV27 with TRBJ2-2; D gene ambiguous. Trimming cost V 7 bases and J 0 bases, with 12 bases left between them. This CDR3 has 15 amino acids. The germline V gene encodes CDR1 MNHEY and CDR2 SMNVEV (reference sequence). The CDR3 DNA is TGTGCCAGCACCTTTCTAGGGCCGAACACCGGGGAGCTGTTTTTT. It translates to CASTFLGPNTGELFF.

This clonotype was observed at least ten times. The CDR3 DNA sequence: TGCAGCGTCCGAGCGGCTTACAATGAGCAGTTCTTC. Translation: CSVRAAYNEQFF. V is TRBV29-1 and J is TRBJ2-1, with a weak D call TRBD2 (5 bases). The CDR3 runs to 12 residues. V dropped 6 bases and J dropped 4 bases, with 10 bases sitting between them. Germline CDR1 and CDR2: SQVTM and ANQGSEA.

This clonotype was seen repeatedly, ten times or more. This sequence joins TRBV20-1 and TRBJ1-1; possible D gene TRBD1, 6 bases. CDR1 is DFQATT, CDR2 SNEGSKA, per germline (reference sequence). The V end was cut by 6 bases, the J end by 1 base, with 15 bases between. This CDR3 is 14 amino acids long. The CDR3 sequence: CSAITGTPNTEAFF. The DNA of the CDR3 is TGCAGTGCAATAACGGGGACACCGAACACTGAAGCTTTCTTT.

The table lists this clonotype with many counts. The chain is built from TRBV3-1 and TRBJ2-1; 7 bases fit TRBD2. V was clipped by 3 bases and J by 8 bases; unmatched bases: 10. Germline values: CDR1 LGHDT, CDR2 YNNKEL (reference sequence). The CDR3 is made up of 15 amino acids. The CDR3 DNA reads as TGTGCCAGCAGCCAGGACGGACTAGGCACAGATGAGCAGTTCTTC. The encoded protein is CASSQDGLGTDEQFF.

This clonotype was counted many times. The chain uses TRBV10-2 and TRBJ2-3; TRBD2 aligns across 10 bases. The germline V gene encodes CDR1 WSHSY and CDR2 SAAADI. J was trimmed by 2 bases and V by 8 bases; bases with no gene match: 1. The CDR3 is 13 residues long. CDR3 sequence (DNA): TGCGCCAGCCTAGCGGGGGTCACAGATACGCAGTATTTT. Protein product: CASLAGVTDTQYF.

This clonotype has ten or more counts. DNA of the CDR3: TGCAGTGCCTCGAGCGGGAGTGGCACCGGGGAGCTGTTTTTT. It encodes CSASSGSGTGELFF. The chain is built from TRBV20-1 and TRBJ2-2; TRBD2 matches at 8 bases. CDR1 is DFQATT, CDR2 SNEGSKA, per germline (reference sequence). Trimming took 6 bases from V and 4 from J; bases not matched to a gene: 7. This CDR3 region has 14 residues.

This clonotype was seen many times. V usage is TRBV4-1 and J usage is TRBJ2-7, with D hard to call. The CDR3 is 13 amino acids. Germline CDR1 reads MGHRA; CDR2 reads YSYEKL. Trimming took off 6 bases at V and 5 bases at J, with 14 bases between the two ends. DNA for the CDR3: TGCGCCAGCAGTCCGGAAAAGGCAGACGAGCAGTACTTC. Its translation: CASSPEKADEQYF.

This clonotype was counted between two and nine times. The V call is TRBV19, the J call TRBJ1-1, with 8 bases identical to TRBD1. The CDR3 spans 14 residues. Trimming cost V 5 bases and J 7 bases; bases outside gene matches: 9. Per the germline V gene, CDR1 is LNHDA and CDR2 is SQIVND (reference sequence). This CDR3 reads CASSSRTGKGEAFF. The CDR3 bases are TGTGCCAGTAGTTCCCGGACAGGGAAAGGTGAAGCTTTCTTT.

This clonotype occurred many times. The chain recombines TRBV21-1 with TRBJ1-1; the DNA was not used to check the table's D call, TRBD1. TRBV21-1 is recorded as a pseudogene. The CDR3 has 13 residues. This CDR3 reads CATGDRANTEAFF. The CDR3 region has the DNA TGTGCCACCGGGGACAGGGCGAACACTGAAGCTTTCTTT.

This clonotype was counted ten times or more. The V gene is TRBV12-3 or TRBV12-4, the J gene TRBJ1-5; no clear D gene. The CDR3 runs 13 residues. V was trimmed by 3 bases and J by 2 bases, leaving 5 bases between them. CDR3 residues: CASSFRGNQPQHF. The CDR3, as DNA: TGTGCCAGCAGTTTTAGGGGCAATCAGCCCCAGCATTTT.